What follows are 14 T cell receptor beta chains derived from one specimen sequenced in a study of response to subunit inactivated influenza vaccine. TCRdb ran MiXCR on the RT-PCR reads and lists one entry per CDR3 protein. The table has about 800,000 distinct CDR3 sequences, around 20% seen once. Sample: PBMCs from blood, taken about 5 days after vaccination. These receptors were obtained from a man aged 45-65 years who received an inactivated influenza vaccine.

This clonotype has just a few counts. The J gene is TRBJ1-1, the V gene TRBV15, with 9 bases matching TRBD1. The CDR3 has 15 residues. Germline V gene sequence: CDR1 LNHNV, CDR2 YYDKDF (reference sequence). The junction had 3 bases not matched to a gene; V was cut back by 0 bases and J by 4 bases. CDR3 in DNA: TGTGCCACCAGCAGAGAACAGGGGGCAAGCACTGAAGCTTTCTTT. It yields the protein CATSREQGASTEAFF.

This clonotype has only a few counts. The gene calls are TRBV12-3 or TRBV12-4 and TRBJ1-6, with 11 nucleotides matching TRBD1. The V segment lost 5 bases and the J segment 9 bases; nucleotides outside the gene matches: 6. CDR3 length equals 15 residues. The CDR3 loop reads CASSRSGTGGSPLHF. CDR3 DNA sequence: TGTGCCAGCAGTCGATCCGGGACAGGGGGTTCACCCCTCCACTTT.

The genes are TRBV28 and TRBJ2-5; TRBD2 aligns across 8 bases. The CDR3 consists of 16 residues. V dropped 0 bases and J dropped 1; count of bases not matched to a gene: 4. Germline lookup yields CDR1 MDHEN and CDR2 SYDVKM. CDR3 in amino acids: CASSLWTSEFQETQYF. CDR3 DNA sequence: TGTGCCAGCAGTTTATGGACTAGCGAGTTCCAAGAGACCCAGTACTTC. The full variable domain, in which reference TRBV28 and TRBJ2-5 provide the parts outside the CDR3, is DVKVTQSSRYLVKRTGEKVFLECVQDMDHENMFWYRQDPGLGLRLIYFSYDVKMKEKGDIPEGYSVSREKKERFSLILESASTNQTSMYLCASSLWTSEFQETQYFGPGTRLLVL.

This clonotype was seen a few times. The chain employs TRBV20-1 and TRBJ2-5; tentative D call: TRBD1 (6 bases). The CDR3 runs 14 residues. Trimming stripped 0 bases from V and 4 bases from J, with 12 bases between. CDR1 is DFQATT and CDR2 is SNEGSKA in the germline V gene (reference sequence). CDR3 sequence reads: CSARDPGVGETQYF. The CDR3 DNA is TGCAGTGCTAGAGATCCAGGGGTAGGAGAGACCCAGTACTTC.

The J gene is TRBJ2-2, the V gene TRBV19; 9 bases map to TRBD1. The CDR3 extends over 16 amino acids. The V gene's germline CDR1 is LNHDA and CDR2 SQIVND (reference sequence). Unmatched junction bases numbered 11, after V lost 8 bases and J lost 4 bases. The CDR3 coding sequence is TGTGCCAGTCGAGGAGGGGGACAGGGTCGCACCGGGGAGCTGTTTTTT. Translated, it gives CASRGGGQGRTGELFF.

The chain joins TRBV15 to TRBJ1-5; tentative D call: TRBD1 (5 bases). V was cut by 1 base and J by 4 bases, with 11 bases left in between. CDR1 is LNHNV, CDR2 YYDKDF, per germline (reference sequence). The CDR3 has 15 residues. CDR3 nucleotides: TGTGCCACCAGCAGAGTTGGGGCAATGAATCAGCCCCAGCATTTT. Translated, it gives CATSRVGAMNQPQHF.

The rearrangement joins TRBV27 to TRBJ2-7, with 10 bases fitting TRBD1. The junction had 8 bases not matched to a gene; V was cut back by 3 bases and J by 9 bases. Germline V lookup: CDR1 MNHEY, CDR2 SMNVEV (reference sequence). The CDR3 spans 14 residues. CDR3 sequence (DNA): TGTGCCAGCAGTTTTCGGGACAGGGGAGTGTTGCAGTACTTC. Its translation: CASSFRDRGVLQYF.

This clonotype was counted ten times or more. The chain joins TRBV6-2 or TRBV6-3 to TRBJ2-7; D unresolved. V lost 2 bases and J lost 3, with 14 bases in between. The germline CDR1 and CDR2 sequences are MNHEY and SVGEGT. The CDR3 loop spans 15 amino acids. CDR3 coding DNA: TGTGCCAGCAGTTACCTCGGGCAGGCGATCTACGAGCAGTACTTC. This gives the protein CASSYLGQAIYEQYF.

This clonotype was recorded a few times. The chain couples TRBV12-3 or TRBV12-4 to TRBJ2-7, with a tentative D call TRBD1 (6 bases). The germline V and J ends were trimmed by 8 bases and 3 bases, with 11 bases remaining between them. This CDR3 contains 12 residues. CDR3 bases: TGTGCCAGCGGCTGGGGGCACTACGAGCAGTACTTC. Encoded protein: CASGWGHYEQYF.

This clonotype was counted a few times. V is TRBV5-1 and J is TRBJ2-7; possible D gene TRBD1, 6 bases. Looked up from germline, CDR1 is SGHRS and CDR2 is YFSETQ. The CDR3 runs 16 residues. Trimming stripped 6 bases from V and 5 bases from J, with 24 bases between. In DNA form, the CDR3 reads TGCGCCAGCAATACAGGGAAATGGGAGCGTAGGAACGAGCAGTACTTC. Protein sequence: CASNTGKWERRNEQYF.

J is TRBJ2-7 and V is TRBV27; D may be TRBD2 (5 bases). The V end lost 2 bases, the J end lost 3 bases, and 20 bases lay between the germline ends. Germline V gives CDR1 MNHEY, CDR2 SMNVEV (reference sequence). The CDR3 runs to 17 residues. The CDR3 region has the DNA TGTGCCAGCAGTTTACAAGTGGGGTCTAGCTTCGTCTACGAGCAGTACTTC. Protein: CASSLQVGSSFVYEQYF.

This clonotype has just a few counts. CDR3 DNA: TGTGCCAGCAGGATGGATACGCAGTATTTT. Protein sequence: CASRMDTQYF. The chain combines TRBV25-1 with TRBJ2-3; D remains ambiguous. The germline V and J ends were trimmed by 6 bases and 6 bases, with 4 bases remaining between them. Germline V gene sequence: CDR1 MGHDK, CDR2 SYGVNS. This CDR3 is built from 10 residues.

The chain carries TRBV12-3 or TRBV12-4 and TRBJ2-3; 7 nucleotides match TRBD1. V shed 7 bases and J 8 bases; nucleotides not matched to a gene: 9. This CDR3 is 13 amino acids long. The CDR3 loop reads CASTPTGTGTQYF. In nucleotides, the CDR3 is TGTGCCAGCACCCCGACAGGGACCGGTACGCAGTATTTT.

This clonotype was observed many times. The V and J genes are TRBV5-6 and TRBJ2-5, with D possibly being TRBD1 or TRBD2 (5 bases each). V was clipped by 4 bases and J by 4 bases, with 11 bases between them. The length of the CDR3 is 13 residues. The germline CDR1 and CDR2 sequences are SGHDT and YYEEEE. Here the CDR3 DNA reads TGTGCCAGCAGCCAGGGACCCGGAGAGACCCAGTACTTC. It is translated as CASSQGPGETQYF.